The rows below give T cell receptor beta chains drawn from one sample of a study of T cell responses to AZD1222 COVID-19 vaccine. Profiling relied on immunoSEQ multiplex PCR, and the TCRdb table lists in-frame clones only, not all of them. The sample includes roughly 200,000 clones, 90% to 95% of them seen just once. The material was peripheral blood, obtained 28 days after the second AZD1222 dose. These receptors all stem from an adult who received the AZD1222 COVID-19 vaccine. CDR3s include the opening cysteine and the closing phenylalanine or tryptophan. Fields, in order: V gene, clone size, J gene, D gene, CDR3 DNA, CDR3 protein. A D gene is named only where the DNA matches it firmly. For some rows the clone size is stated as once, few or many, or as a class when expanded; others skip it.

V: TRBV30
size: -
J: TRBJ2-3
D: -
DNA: TGTGCCTGGAGTAAAGGGGCTGGGGATACGCAGTATTTT
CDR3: CAWSKGAGDTQYF

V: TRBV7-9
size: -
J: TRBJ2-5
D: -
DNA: TGTGCCAGCAGCTTAGCGGTTACGGGATACCAGTACTTC
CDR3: CASSLAVTGYQYF

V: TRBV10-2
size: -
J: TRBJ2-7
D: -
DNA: TGCGCCAGCAGTCCGGGGGCTAGCGGCTACTCCTACGAGCAGTACTTC
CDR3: CASSPGASGYSYEQYF

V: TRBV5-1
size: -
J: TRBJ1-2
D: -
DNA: TGCGCCAGCAGCTTGGGGACACCCTACTATGGCTACACCTTC
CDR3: CASSLGTPYYGYTF

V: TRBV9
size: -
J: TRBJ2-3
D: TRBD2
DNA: TGTGCCAGCAGCGTAGTAACTAGCGGCACAGATACGCAGTATTTT
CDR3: CASSVVTSGTDTQYF

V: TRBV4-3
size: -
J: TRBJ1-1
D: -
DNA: TGCGCCAGCAGCCAAGGGGGGGCAGGGAGAGGTCGTGAAGCTTTCTTT
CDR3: CASSQGGAGRGREAFF

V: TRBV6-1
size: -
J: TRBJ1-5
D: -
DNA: TGTGCCAGCAGTGAACGTTGGCAGGGGAATCAGCCCCAGCATTTT
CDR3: CASSERWQGNQPQHF

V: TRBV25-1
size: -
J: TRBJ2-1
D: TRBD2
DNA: TGTGCCAGCAGTCCCCTACTAGCGGGGGGGAACAATGAGCAGTTCTTC
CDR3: CASSPLLAGGNNEQFF

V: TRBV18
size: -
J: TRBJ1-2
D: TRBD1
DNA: TGTGCCAGCTCACCCGGGACAGCACCCTATGGCTACACCTTC
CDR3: CASSPGTAPYGYTF

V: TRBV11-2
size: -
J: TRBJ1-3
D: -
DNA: TGTGCCAGCAGCTTACCCTTTCGGAGAGGAAACACCATATATTTT
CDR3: CASSLPFRRGNTIYF

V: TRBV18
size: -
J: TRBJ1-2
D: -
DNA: TGTGCCAGCTCACCACCGGGCAGGGACTATGGCTACACCTTC
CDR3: CASSPPGRDYGYTF

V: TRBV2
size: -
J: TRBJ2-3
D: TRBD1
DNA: TGTGCCAGCAGTTACCGGGACAGGGGGTTAGATACGCAGTATTTT
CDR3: CASSYRDRGLDTQYF

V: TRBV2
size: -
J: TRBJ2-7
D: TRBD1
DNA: TGTGCCAGCAGTGCTGGGGGGACAGGGACCTACGAGCAGTACTTC
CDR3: CASSAGGTGTYEQYF

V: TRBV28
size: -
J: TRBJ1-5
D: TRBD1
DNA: TGTGCCAGCAGTTTATGGGGGACAGGGCTCCAGCCCCAGCATTTT
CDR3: CASSLWGTGLQPQHF

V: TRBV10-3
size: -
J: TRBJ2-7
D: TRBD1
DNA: TGTGCCATCAAAGGGGGCGGGTACGAGCAGTACTTC
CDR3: CAIKGGGYEQYF

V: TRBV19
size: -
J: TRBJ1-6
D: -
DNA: TGTGCCAGCCATGTGGGACACCGATCTCCCCTCCACTTT
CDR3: CASHVGHRSPLHF

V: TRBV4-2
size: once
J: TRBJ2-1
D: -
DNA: TGTGCCAGCAGCCAAGACTTCTTTTACAATGAGCAGTTCTTC
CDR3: CASSQDFFYNEQFF

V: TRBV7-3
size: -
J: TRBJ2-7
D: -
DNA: TGTGCCAGCAGCTTAATGGAGTCCGGGGAGCAGTACTTC
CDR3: CASSLMESGEQYF

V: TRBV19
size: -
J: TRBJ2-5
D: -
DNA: TGTGCCAGTAGTATCCAAGAGACCCAGTACTTC
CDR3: CASSIQETQYF

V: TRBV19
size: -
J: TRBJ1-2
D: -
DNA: TGTGCCAGCGGCGCGGGGGGGAACTACTATGGCTACACCTTC
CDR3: CASGAGGNYYGYTF

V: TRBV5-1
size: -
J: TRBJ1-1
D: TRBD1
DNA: TGCGCCAGCTCTATTGCAGGGGGGACTGAAGCTTTCTTT
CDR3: CASSIAGGTEAFF

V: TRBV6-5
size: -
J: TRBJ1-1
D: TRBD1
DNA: TGTGCCAGCAGTCTCAATCAGGGGGCGCCCACTGAAGCTTTCTTT
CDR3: CASSLNQGAPTEAFF

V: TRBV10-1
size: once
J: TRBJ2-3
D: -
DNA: TGCGCCAGCAGTGCCCTCCCCAGCGGGAGCACAGATACGCAGTATTTT
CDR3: CASSALPSGSTDTQYF

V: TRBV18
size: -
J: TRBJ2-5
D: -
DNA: TGTGCCAGCTCACCACCCGGTTTGGAGACCCAGTACTTC
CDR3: CASSPPGLETQYF

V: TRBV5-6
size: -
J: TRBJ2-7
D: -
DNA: TGTGCCAGCAGCTTGCCAACGAACTACTACGAGCAGTACTTC
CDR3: CASSLPTNYYEQYF

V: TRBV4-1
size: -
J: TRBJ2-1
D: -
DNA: TGCGCCAGCAGCCCCGAAGGCGGGAGAGCGGGCAGGGGTCTCCAAGGTGAGCAGTTCTTC
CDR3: CASSPEGGRAGRGLQGEQFF

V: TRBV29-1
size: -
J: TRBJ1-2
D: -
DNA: TGCAGCGTCTTGGGCCAGGGCAACTATGGCTACACCTTC
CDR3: CSVLGQGNYGYTF

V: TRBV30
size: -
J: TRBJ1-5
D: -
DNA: TGTGCCTGGAGTGCGGGGGAGGGTCAGCCCCAGCATTTT
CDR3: CAWSAGEGQPQHF

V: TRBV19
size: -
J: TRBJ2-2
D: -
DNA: TGTGCCAGTACCATGGGACTGCTTTCCTCGAACACCGGGGAGCTGTTTTTT
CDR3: CASTMGLLSSNTGELFF

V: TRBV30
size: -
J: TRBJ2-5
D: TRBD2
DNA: TGTGCCTCCTTGGGGGGCGGGGGGCTTCAAGAGACCCAGTACTTC
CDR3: CASLGGGGLQETQYF

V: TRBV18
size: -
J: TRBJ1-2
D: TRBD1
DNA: TGTGCCAGCTCACCGGGACAGGGGGCCCCGAACTATGGCTACACCTTC
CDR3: CASSPGQGAPNYGYTF

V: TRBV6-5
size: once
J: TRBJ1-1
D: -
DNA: TGTGCCAGCAGGTTAAGCGGGAACACTGAAGCTTTCTTT
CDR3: CASRLSGNTEAFF

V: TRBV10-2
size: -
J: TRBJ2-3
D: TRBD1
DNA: TGCGCCAGCAGGGACAGGGGGCGGAACACAGATACGCAGTATTTT
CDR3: CASRDRGRNTDTQYF

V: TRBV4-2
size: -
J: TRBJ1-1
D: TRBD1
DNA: TGTGCCAGCAGCGCACAGGGGGCAGGCACTGAAGCTTTCTTT
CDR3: CASSAQGAGTEAFF

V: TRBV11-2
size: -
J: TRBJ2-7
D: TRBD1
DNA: TGTGCCAGCAGCTTAGCCCCGACAGGGCTCTACGAGCAGTACTTC
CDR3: CASSLAPTGLYEQYF

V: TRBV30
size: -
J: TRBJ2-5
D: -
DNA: TGTGCCTGGAGGCAAAACGGGGGCGCGACCCAGTACTTC
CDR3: CAWRQNGGATQYF

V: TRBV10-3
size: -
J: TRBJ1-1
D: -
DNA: TGTGCCATCAGTGAGTCGGAGGGTCTGAACACTGAAGCTTTCTTT
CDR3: CAISESEGLNTEAFF

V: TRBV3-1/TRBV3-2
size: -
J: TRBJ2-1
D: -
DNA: TGTGCCAGCAGCCTACTAGGAAGGTACAATGAGCAGTTCTTC
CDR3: CASSLLGRYNEQFF

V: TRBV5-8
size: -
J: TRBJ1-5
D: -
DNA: TGTGCCAGCAGCCGTAAGGGGTCCTATCAGCCCCAGCATTTT
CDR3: CASSRKGSYQPQHF

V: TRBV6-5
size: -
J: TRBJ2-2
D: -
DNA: TGTGCCACCACGGGCACGAACACCGGGGAGCTGTTTTTT
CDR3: CATTGTNTGELFF

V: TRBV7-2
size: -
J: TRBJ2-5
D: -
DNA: TGTGCCAGCAGCTCGAGCGGGCAGGGAGAGACCCAGTACTTC
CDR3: CASSSSGQGETQYF

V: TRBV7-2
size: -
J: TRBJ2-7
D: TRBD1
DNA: TGTGCCAGCAGTTTCGGACAGGGCAGCGAGCAGTACTTC
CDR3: CASSFGQGSEQYF

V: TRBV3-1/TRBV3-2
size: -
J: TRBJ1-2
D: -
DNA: TGTGCCAGCAGCCAAGATCGTGGGCAGTCTTATGGCTACACCTTC
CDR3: CASSQDRGQSYGYTF

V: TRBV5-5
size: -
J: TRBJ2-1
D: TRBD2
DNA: TGTGCCAGCAGCTACGGGACTAGCGGTAGCTCCTACAATGAGCAGTTCTTC
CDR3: CASSYGTSGSSYNEQFF

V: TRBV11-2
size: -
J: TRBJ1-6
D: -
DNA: TGTGCCAGCAGCTTAGCTCGCAGGGCAGGATATAATTCACCCCTCCACTTT
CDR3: CASSLARRAGYNSPLHF

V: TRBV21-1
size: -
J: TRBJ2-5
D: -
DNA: TGTGCCAGCAGCAAAGGGAGAAAAGAGACCCAGTACTTC
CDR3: CASSKGRKETQYF

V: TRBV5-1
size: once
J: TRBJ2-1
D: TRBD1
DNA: TGCGCCAGCAGCTCCCGAGGGGGCAGCTCCTACAATGAGCAGTTCTTC
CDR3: CASSSRGGSSYNEQFF

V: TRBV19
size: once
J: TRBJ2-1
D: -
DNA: TGTGCCAGTAGTTCCCCGCGGACAGCGAACGATGAGCAGTTCTTC
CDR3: CASSSPRTANDEQFF

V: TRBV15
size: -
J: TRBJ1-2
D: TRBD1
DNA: TGTGCCACCAGCAGATTTTCTGATGACAGGGGTTCAGCAAACGGCTACACCTTC
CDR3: CATSRFSDDRGSANGYTF

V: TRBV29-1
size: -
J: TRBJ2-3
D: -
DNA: TGCAGCGTTGGTGGACAGAACACAGATACGCAGTATTTT
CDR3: CSVGGQNTDTQYF

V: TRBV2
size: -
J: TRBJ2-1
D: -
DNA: TGTGCCAGCAGTGAAGGGAGGGGAAGACAGAAGCAGTTCTTC
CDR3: CASSEGRGRQKQFF

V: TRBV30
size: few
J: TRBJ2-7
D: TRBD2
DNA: TGTGCCTGGAGTTTTAGCGGGGGTAGGTCCGAGCAGTACTTC
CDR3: CAWSFSGGRSEQYF

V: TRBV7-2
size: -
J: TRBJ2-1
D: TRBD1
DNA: TGTGCCAGCAGCCCGGGACAGGCGGGCAATGAGCAGTTCTTC
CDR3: CASSPGQAGNEQFF

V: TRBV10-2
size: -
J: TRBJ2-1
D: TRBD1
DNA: TGCGCCAGCAGTGACAGGGGGCCCCACAATGAGCAGTTCTTC
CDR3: CASSDRGPHNEQFF

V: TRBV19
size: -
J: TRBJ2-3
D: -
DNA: TGTGCCAGTAGTACCAATCGGGGCACAGATACGCAGTATTTT
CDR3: CASSTNRGTDTQYF

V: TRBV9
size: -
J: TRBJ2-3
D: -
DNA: TGTGCCAGCAGCGATGTGGAAGGGGGGCACACAGATACGCAGTATTTT
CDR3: CASSDVEGGHTDTQYF

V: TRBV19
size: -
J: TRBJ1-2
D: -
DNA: TGTGCCAGTAGTATAGGTACCCGGACTAACTATGGCTACACCTTC
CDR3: CASSIGTRTNYGYTF

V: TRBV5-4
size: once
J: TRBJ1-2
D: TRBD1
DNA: TGTGCCAGCAGACCACTGACAGGGAACAACCACTTC
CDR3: CASRPLTGNNHF